Sequencing of this T cell receptor beta chain was carried out in a study of Ad26.COV2.S vaccination and SARS-CoV-2 variants. This CDR3 spans 13 amino acids. Germline V gene data show CDR1 as MNHEY and CDR2 as SMNVEV (reference sequence). After removal of 6 bases from V and 6 bases from J, the junction contained 2 bases not matched to a gene. Specified treatment: some 20 received Ad26.COV2.S at low or high dose, single or two shots; several received placebo; per-sample allocation not given. Sampling was done on day 63 after the first vaccine or placebo injection. The individual, an adult aged 18-55 years, was a donor in Boston. Sequencing used immunoSEQ multiplex PCR; TCRdb keeps in-frame clones, though not all of them. The table shows roughly 680,000 clones, with about 90% occurring only once.

The clonotype originates from a person between 18 and 60 years old who received the Ad26.COV2.S COVID-19 vaccine or a placebo. The sequences come from peripheral blood, collected in a trial of Ad26.COV2.S vaccine versus placebo. The chain carries TRBV27 and TRBJ2-1; 10 bases map to TRBD2. CDR3 coding DNA: TGTGCCAGCAGCTGGACTAGCGGCAATGAGCAGTTCTTC. Translating gives CASSWTSGNEQFF.